This record concerns one T cell receptor (beta chain) sequence. Germline lookup yields CDR1 SGHAT and CDR2 FQNNGV. The CDR3 runs to 14 residues. Trimming at V came to 5 bases and at J to 5 bases, leaving 9 bases not matched to a gene. The sample belongs to a study of Ad26.COV2.S vaccination and SARS-CoV-2 variants. Profiling relied on immunoSEQ multiplex PCR, and the TCRdb table lists in-frame clones only, not all of them. The repertoire holds about 350,000 clones, with around 84% as singletons. Treatment of the sample: around 19 received Ad26.COV2.S at low or high dose, single or two shots; a few received placebo; per-sample allocation not given. Sampling took place 63 days after the first vaccine or placebo injection.

V usage is TRBV11-2 and J usage is TRBJ2-7; 7 nucleotides line up with TRBD1. The sequence came from a person between 18 and 60 years old who received the Ad26.COV2.S COVID-19 vaccine or a placebo. This sample comprised peripheral blood, obtained in a trial of Ad26.COV2.S vaccine versus placebo. CDR3 protein: CASSLGQALDEQYF. For the CDR3, the DNA is TGTGCCAGCAGCCTCGGACAGGCGTTGGACGAGCAGTACTTC.